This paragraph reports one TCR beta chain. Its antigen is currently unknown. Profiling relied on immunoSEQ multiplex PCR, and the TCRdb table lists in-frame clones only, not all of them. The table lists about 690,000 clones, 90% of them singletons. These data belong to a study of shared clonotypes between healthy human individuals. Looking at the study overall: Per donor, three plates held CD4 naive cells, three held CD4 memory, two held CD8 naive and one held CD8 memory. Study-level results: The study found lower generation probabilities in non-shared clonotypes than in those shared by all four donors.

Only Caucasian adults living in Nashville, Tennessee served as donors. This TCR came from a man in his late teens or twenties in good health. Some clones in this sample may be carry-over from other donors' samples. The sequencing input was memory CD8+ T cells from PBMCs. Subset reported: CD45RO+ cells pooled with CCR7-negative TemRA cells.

This CDR3 is CASSFSPTVTYEQYF. CDR3 nucleotides: TGTGCCAGCAGTTTCTCACCGACAGTTACCTACGAGCAGTACTTC. The gene calls are TRBV27 and TRBJ2-7, with D tentatively TRBD1 (5 bases). There are 15 residues in the CDR3. Germline CDR1 MNHEY, CDR2 SMNVEV (reference sequence). Trimming removed 3 bases from V and 2 bases from J, with 14 bases in between.